The 27 T cell receptor beta chains reported below all come from one sample, sequenced in a study of T-cell memory formation after mild COVID-19. Each CDR3 protein gets one entry after TCRdb re-called the 5' RACE reads with MiXCR. The repertoire holds under 700,000 distinct CDR3 sequences, with roughly 20% as singletons. The material sequenced was PBMCs or a T cell subset sorted from them (not recorded which). The receptors shown here come from an adult woman who had mild COVID-19 (a few samples of this study predate the infection). Cell type and time point are not known.

This clonotype has more than one count but fewer than ten. The chain links TRBV20-1 to TRBJ1-4; D gene ambiguous. Looked up from germline, CDR1 is DFQATT and CDR2 is SNEGSKA (reference sequence). The CDR3 runs 13 residues. Trimming removed 0 bases at V and 1 base at J, with 3 bases between. CDR3 sequence: CSAREGTNEKLFF. CDR3 coding DNA: TGCAGTGCTAGAGAGGGAACTAATGAAAAACTGTTTTTT.

About this clonotype itself: The junction shows a germline mismatch at one end, possibly a read error. The rearrangement links TRBV7-6 to TRBJ2-3; 12 positions agree with TRBD2. Germline CDR1 is SGHVS and CDR2 is FNYEAQ. The CDR3 extends over 13 amino acids. The CDR3 here is CASSLAPSGGATF. The CDR3 region has the DNA TGTGCCAGCAGCTTAGCCCCTAGCGGGGGGGCCACTTTT.

Ten or more counts support this clonotype. The chain recombines TRBV7-9 with TRBJ2-5, with 9 bases identical to TRBD1. V was pared by 2 bases and J by 2 bases, with 3 bases of the junction left unmatched. There are 15 residues in the CDR3. Germline lookup yields CDR1 SEHNR and CDR2 FQNEAQ (reference sequence). CDR3 DNA sequence: TGTGCCAGCAGCTTACGCGACAGGGGGCAAGAGACCCAGTACTTC. It encodes CASSLRDRGQETQYF.

The chain is built from TRBV7-9 and TRBJ2-7; no firm D call. CDR1 and CDR2 (germline): SEHNR, FQNEAQ (reference sequence). The CDR3 is made up of 12 amino acids. The ends were cut back, 5 bases at V and 2 bases at J, with 7 bases in the middle. The CDR3 spells CASSRVPYEQYF. CDR3 nucleotides: TGTGCCAGCAGCCGGGTGCCCTACGAGCAGTACTTC.

Only a few counts were recorded for this clonotype. J is TRBJ2-5 and V is TRBV7-9; no definite D call. V was trimmed by 8 bases and J by 4 bases, leaving 14 bases between them. The CDR3 runs 13 residues. Germline V lookup: CDR1 SEHNR, CDR2 FQNEAQ (reference sequence). CDR3 in amino acids: CASFSQVRETQYF. The CDR3 nucleotides read TGTGCCAGCTTTTCCCAGGTTAGAGAGACCCAGTACTTC.

This clonotype was picked up a small number of times. V gene TRBV11-2 combines with J gene TRBJ2-2, with D hard to call. Germline V gene sequence: CDR1 SGHAT, CDR2 FQNNGV. The V and J ends lost 5 bases and 4 bases respectively, with 17 bases between them. There are 16 residues in the CDR3. In DNA form, the CDR3 reads TGTGCCAGCAGCCAAGGAGTAGATCTTGGCACCGGGGAGCTGTTTTTT. Its translation: CASSQGVDLGTGELFF.

The chain has TRBV24-1 and TRBJ2-6, with 7 bases that match TRBD1. The CDR3 covers 16 residues. The germline gives CDR1 KGHDR, CDR2 SFDVKD. V lost 3 bases and J lost 2; bases outside the gene matches: 3. The CDR3 DNA sequence: TGTGCCACCAGTGATCCCGACAGGGCTGGGGCCAACGTCCTGACTTTC. Translated: CATSDPDRAGANVLTF.

The rearrangement joins TRBV6-5 to TRBJ2-7; 10 bases agree with TRBD1. The germline V gene encodes CDR1 MNHEY and CDR2 SVGAGI. V trimming: 4 bases; J trimming: 3 bases; junction bases outside the gene matches: 9. The CDR3 is 16 residues long. CDR3 protein: CASSFARTGGSYEQYF. In DNA, the CDR3 is TGTGCCAGCAGTTTCGCCCGGACAGGGGGAAGCTACGAGCAGTACTTC.

This clonotype occurred a few times. This chain links TRBV11-1 with TRBJ2-3, with 13 nucleotides matching TRBD2. Germline CDR1 is SGHAT and CDR2 is FQDESV (reference sequence). The J segment lost 3 bases and the V segment lost 6 bases, leaving 3 bases of the junction unmatched. The CDR3 runs to 15 residues. In DNA form, the CDR3 reads TGTGCCAGCAGGGGACTAGCGGGGAATACAGATACGCAGTATTTT. Translated, it gives CASRGLAGNTDTQYF.

This clonotype showed up just a few times. The chain recombines TRBV19 with TRBJ2-3, with D perhaps matching TRBD1 (6 bases). The germline CDR1 and CDR2 sequences are LNHDA and SQIVND (reference sequence). The V gene lost 6 bases and the J gene lost 0 bases, with 10 bases spanning the gap. The CDR3 runs to 14 residues. CDR3 DNA sequence: TGTGCCAGTAGGGACAGTTCTAGCACAGATACGCAGTATTTT. This gives the protein CASRDSSSTDTQYF.

This clonotype was observed a few times. The chain links TRBV7-2 to TRBJ1-1; D uncertain. The CDR3 has 14 amino acids. CDR1 and CDR2 from the germline V gene are SGHTA and FQGNSA. V was trimmed by 5 bases and J by 4 bases, leaving 14 bases between them. CDR3 amino acids: CASSTVAGFTEAFF. Here the CDR3 DNA reads TGTGCCAGCAGCACAGTCGCGGGGTTCACTGAAGCTTTCTTT.

A few counts support this clonotype. The chain employs TRBV25-1 and TRBJ2-1; D is uncertain. This CDR3 contains 15 residues. CDR1 and CDR2 (germline): MGHDK, SYGVNS. V lost 4 bases and J 0 bases, leaving 10 bases between the germline ends. This CDR3 is CASSAHGSSYNEQFF. DNA for the CDR3: TGTGCCAGCAGTGCCCACGGTAGCTCCTACAATGAGCAGTTCTTC.

The gene calls are TRBV7-9 and TRBJ2-1; TRBD1 agrees at 9 bases. Germline-derived CDR1 and CDR2 are SEHNR and FQNEAQ (reference sequence). The CDR3 is 16 residues long. Germline trimming cut 3 bases from V and 6 bases from J; bases unmatched to any gene: 9. Here the CDR3 reads CASSFRGTGKGNEQFF. CDR3 DNA: TGTGCCAGCAGCTTCCGGGGGACAGGGAAGGGCAATGAGCAGTTCTTC.

This clonotype has more than one count but fewer than ten. The chain links TRBV2 to TRBJ2-1, with D possibly matching TRBD2 (7 bases). The CDR3 consists of 13 residues. The V and J ends lost 3 bases and 13 bases respectively, with 16 bases between them. CDR1 and CDR2 (germline): SNHLY, FYNNEI. The DNA for the CDR3 is TGTGCCAGCAGTGAGGGAGGGGGGGCGAACCAGTTCTTC. Its translation: CASSEGGGANQFF.

This clonotype showed up just a few times. The chain is built from TRBV5-1 and TRBJ2-7; 7 bases are shared with TRBD1. Germline CDR1 SGHRS, CDR2 YFSETQ. The V gene end was trimmed by 4 bases and the J gene end by 4 bases; junction bases not matched to a gene: 8. The CDR3 has 14 amino acids. The CDR3 sequence: CASSNRLQGYEQYF. The CDR3, as DNA: TGCGCCAGCAGCAACCGGCTACAGGGGTACGAGCAGTACTTC.

This clonotype has just a few counts. J is TRBJ1-2 and V is TRBV29-1, with 10 bases aligning to TRBD1. This CDR3 is 11 amino acids long. Germline CDR1 SQVTM, CDR2 ANQGSEA. J was trimmed by 8 bases and V by 7 bases; bases with no gene match: 4. The CDR3 sequence is CSGGTGEGYTF. The CDR3 bases are TGCAGCGGGGGGACAGGGGAGGGCTACACCTTC. The variable domain in full, completed from reference TRBV29-1 and TRBJ1-2, reads SAVISQKPSRDICQRGTSLTIQCQVDSQVTMMFWYRQQPGQSLTLIATANQGSEATYESGFVIDKFPISRPNLTFSTLTVSNMSPEDSSIYLCSGGTGEGYTFGSGTRLTVV.

This chain connects TRBV14 to TRBJ1-6, with D perhaps TRBD1 (6 bases). The germline CDR1 and CDR2 sequences are SGHDN and FVKESK. With 1 base removed from V and 6 bases from J, the gap between germline ends came to 10 bases. The CDR3 runs to 15 residues. The chain's CDR3 is CASSQVGQLNSPLHF. CDR3 DNA sequence: TGTGCCAGCAGCCAAGTAGGACAGCTTAATTCACCCCTCCACTTT.

In this sample, this clonotype turned up a few times. The V and J genes are TRBV3-1 and TRBJ2-1; D ambiguous. V lost 1 base to trimming and J lost 7 bases, with 14 bases between them. This CDR3 is built from 15 residues. The germline gives CDR1 LGHDT, CDR2 YNNKEL (reference sequence). The CDR3 sequence is CASSQAVLPANEQFF. CDR3 in DNA: TGTGCCAGCAGCCAAGCAGTCCTCCCGGCGAATGAGCAGTTCTTC.

This chain connects TRBV3-1 to TRBJ2-2; D unresolved. Germline values: CDR1 LGHDT, CDR2 YNNKEL (reference sequence). CDR3 length: 19 amino acids. The V end lost 0 bases, the J end lost 2 bases, and 19 bases lay between the germline ends. CDR3 coding DNA: TGTGCCAGCAGCCAAGAATTGGGCCACCTGACCCTTAACACCGGGGAGCTGTTTTTT. Its protein is CASSQELGHLTLNTGELFF.

This clonotype was seen more than once but under ten times. V gene TRBV7-9 combines with J gene TRBJ2-1; D remains unclear. Trimming took 1 base from V and 8 from J, leaving 6 bases between them. There are 12 residues in the CDR3. CDR1 is SEHNR and CDR2 is FQNEAQ in the germline V gene (reference sequence). The CDR3 protein is CASSLDWYEQFF. The CDR3 DNA sequence: TGTGCCAGCAGCTTAGACTGGTATGAGCAGTTCTTC.

This chain links TRBV7-2 with TRBJ1-2; the D is unclear. This CDR3 is built from 14 residues. Germline V gives CDR1 SGHTA, CDR2 FQGNSA. With 0 bases removed from V and 8 bases from J, the gap between germline ends came to 13 bases. The DNA for the CDR3 is TGTGCCAGCAGCTTAGCTCAGGAACTAAGGGGCTACACCTTC. Translating gives CASSLAQELRGYTF.

This clonotype was detected a few times. The chain couples TRBV14 to TRBJ2-7; D not resolved. The CDR3 runs 14 residues. CDR1 and CDR2 from the germline V gene are SGHDN and FVKESK. With 0 bases removed from V and 6 bases from J, the gap between germline ends came to 12 bases. The CDR3 nucleotides read TGTGCCAGCAGCCAAGATAAAAAACCCCTCGAGCAGTACTTC. This translates into CASSQDKKPLEQYF.

This clonotype was observed a handful of times. The chain recombines TRBV18 with TRBJ2-1, with a weak D call TRBD1 (6 bases). Trimming stripped 7 bases from V and 7 bases from J, with 11 bases between. Looked up from germline, CDR1 is KGHSH and CDR2 is LQKENI. This CDR3 is built from 12 residues. In DNA form, the CDR3 reads TGTGCCAGCTTGGGGGCCGGGAATGAGCAGTTCTTC. Residues: CASLGAGNEQFF.

In its sample, this clonotype was seen a few times. CDR3 coding DNA: TGTGCCTGGAGGAGCGGGGGGGTATCGGGAGATACGCAGTATTTT. Translation: CAWRSGGVSGDTQYF. The V gene is TRBV30, the J gene TRBJ2-3; 10 positions match TRBD2. Germline V gives CDR1 GTSNPN, CDR2 SVGIG (reference sequence). CDR3 length: 15 amino acids. Trimming at V came to 3 bases and at J to 5 bases, leaving 8 bases not matched to a gene.

This clonotype was found a few times. The chain links TRBV6-2 or TRBV6-3 to TRBJ1-1; no clear D. Germline CDR1 and CDR2: MNHEY and SVGEGT. With 10 bases removed from V and 0 bases from J, the gap between germline ends came to 18 bases. The CDR3 totals 15 residues. CDR3 nucleotide sequence: TGTGCCACTTCCGGCCGCAGTCCCCTGAACACTGAAGCTTTCTTT. This gives the protein CATSGRSPLNTEAFF.

This clonotype was observed a handful of times. CDR3 in amino acids: CASSLKVEANTEAFF. CDR3 bases: TGTGCCAGCAGCTTAAAGGTTGAAGCCAACACTGAAGCTTTCTTT. The chain recombines TRBV12-3 or TRBV12-4 with TRBJ1-1; D not resolved. V was shortened by 6 bases and J by 2 bases, with 16 bases between the two germline ends. This CDR3 is 15 amino acids long.

This clonotype was seen a few times. The chain combines TRBV20-1 with TRBJ1-1, with TRBD1 matching 7 bases. This CDR3 has 14 amino acids. Unmatched junction bases numbered 9, after V lost 3 bases and J lost 5 bases. Germline V lookup: CDR1 DFQATT, CDR2 SNEGSKA (reference sequence). CDR3 protein: CSASIPGTVTEAFF. CDR3 in DNA: TGCAGTGCTAGTATTCCCGGGACAGTAACTGAAGCTTTCTTT.